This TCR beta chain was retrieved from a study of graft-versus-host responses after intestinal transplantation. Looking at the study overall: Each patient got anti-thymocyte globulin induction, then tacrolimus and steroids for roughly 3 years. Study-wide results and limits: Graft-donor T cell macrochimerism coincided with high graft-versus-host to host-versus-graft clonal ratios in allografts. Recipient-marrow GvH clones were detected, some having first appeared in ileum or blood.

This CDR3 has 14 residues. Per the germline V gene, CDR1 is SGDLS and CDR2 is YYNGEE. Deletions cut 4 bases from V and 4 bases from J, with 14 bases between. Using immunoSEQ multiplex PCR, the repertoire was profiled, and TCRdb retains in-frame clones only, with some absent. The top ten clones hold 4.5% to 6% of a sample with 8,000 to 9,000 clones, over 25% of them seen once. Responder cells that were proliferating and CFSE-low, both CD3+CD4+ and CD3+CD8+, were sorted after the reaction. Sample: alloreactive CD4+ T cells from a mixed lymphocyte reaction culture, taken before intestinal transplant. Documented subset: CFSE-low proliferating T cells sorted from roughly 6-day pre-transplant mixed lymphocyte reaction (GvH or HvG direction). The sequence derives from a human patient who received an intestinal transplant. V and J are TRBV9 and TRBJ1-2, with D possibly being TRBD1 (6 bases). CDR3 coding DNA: TGTGCCAGCAGCCTCCGGACAGAACCCTATGGCTACACCTTC. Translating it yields CASSLRTEPYGYTF.